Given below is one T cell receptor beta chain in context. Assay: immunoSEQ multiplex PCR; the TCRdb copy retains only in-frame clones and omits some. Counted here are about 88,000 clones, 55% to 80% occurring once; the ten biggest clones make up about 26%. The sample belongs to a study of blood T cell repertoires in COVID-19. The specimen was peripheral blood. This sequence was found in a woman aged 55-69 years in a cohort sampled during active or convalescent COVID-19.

The CDR3 region has the DNA TGTGCCAGCAGTTCTTCCAGGGAATCACCCCTCCACTTT. Translating it yields CASSSSRESPLHF. This chain links TRBV12-3 or TRBV12-4 with TRBJ1-6; tentatively, D is TRBD1 (5 bases). The V end was cut by 4 bases, the J end by 10 bases, with 11 bases between. The length of the CDR3 is 13 residues.